Listed below are T cell receptor beta chains from one sample, sequenced in a study of CD8+ T cells in alopecia areata. Assay: immunoSEQ multiplex PCR; the TCRdb copy retains only in-frame clones and omits some. Among 100,000 to 120,000 clones, approximately 50% were seen once, and the ten largest hold more than 20%. Sequenced material: NKG2D-low CD8+ T cells sorted from blood. These receptors all stem from a human donor with alopecia areata. The CDR3 runs from the conserved cysteine through the conserved F or W. A D gene is named only where the DNA matches it firmly. Expanded clones are given a class, and other clones once, few, many or no size at all.

TRBJ2-1,NA,TRBV28,NA,CASSLLVSYNEQFF,TGTGCCAGCAGTTTACTAGTCTCCTACAATGAGCAGTTCTTC
TRBJ2-6,few,TRBV27,NA,CASSLLAGANVLTF,TGTGCCAGCAGTTTACTGGCTGGGGCCAACGTCCTGACTTTC
TRBJ2-7,NA,TRBV4-1,TRBD2,CASSQAPPLATSSYEQYF,TGCGCCAGCAGCCAAGCCCCCCCACTAGCGACAAGCTCCTACGAGCAGTACTTC
TRBJ1-1,NA,TRBV6-5,NA,CASSYSNRMNTEAFF,TGTGCCAGCAGTTACTCGAACAGAATGAACACTGAAGCTTTCTTT
TRBJ2-2,NA,TRBV27,NA,CASSLSGGSGELFF,TGTGCCAGCAGTTTGTCCGGTGGATCCGGGGAGCTGTTTTTT
TRBJ2-3,NA,TRBV29-1,NA,CSVEGGDLRTDTQYF,TGCAGCGTTGAAGGGGGCGACTTGAGGACGGATACGCAGTATTTT
TRBJ1-2,NA,TRBV27,TRBD1,CASSPSTTGPYGYTF,TGTGCCAGCAGTCCATCCACGACAGGGCCCTATGGCTACACCTTC
TRBJ2-7,few,TRBV5-5,NA,CASFLRPGRTDSYEQYF,TGTGCCAGCTTCCTTAGGCCAGGTCGGACAGACTCCTACGAGCAGTACTTC
TRBJ2-7,NA,TRBV28,TRBD1,CASRSRDRGLYEQYF,TGTGCCAGCAGGAGCCGGGACAGGGGGCTTTACGAGCAGTACTTC
TRBJ2-7,NA,TRBV4-1,NA,CASSHRLTGPYEQYF,TGCGCCAGCAGCCACCGTTTAACAGGGCCCTACGAGCAGTACTTC
TRBJ2-2,NA,TRBV9,NA,CASSVATTNTGELFF,TGTGCCAGCAGCGTAGCAACCACGAACACCGGGGAGCTGTTTTTT
TRBJ2-3,few,TRBV7-9,NA,CASSRLPGDTDTQYF,TGTGCCAGCAGCCGCTTACCCGGGGACACAGATACGCAGTATTTT
TRBJ2-7,NA,TRBV18,NA,CASSPDYEQYF,TGTGCCAGCTCTCCCGACTACGAGCAGTACTTC
TRBJ2-3,NA,TRBV4-2,NA,CASSQIRGDTQYF,TGTGCCAGCAGCCAAATCAGGGGAGATACGCAGTATTTT
TRBJ1-3,once,TRBV29-1,NA,CSVEDLQRGAGNTIYF,TGCAGCGTTGAAGATCTTCAAAGAGGAGCTGGAAACACCATATATTTT
TRBJ2-1,NA,TRBV5-4,TRBD1,CASSQGQGGSNEQFF,TGTGCCAGCAGCCAAGGACAGGGCGGTAGCAATGAGCAGTTCTTC
TRBJ2-1,few,TRBV29-1,TRBD2,CSVSGLGLIDEQFF,TGCAGCGTTTCCGGACTAGGGCTTATCGATGAGCAGTTCTTC
TRBJ1-5,few,TRBV27,NA,CASCGWGPNQPQHF,TGTGCCAGCTGCGGGTGGGGTCCCAATCAGCCCCAGCATTTT
TRBJ2-7,few,TRBV4-1,NA,CASSQVSGGGGSYEQYF,TGCGCCAGCAGCCAAGTTTCTGGCGGAGGGGGGTCCTACGAGCAGTACTTC
TRBJ2-2,NA,TRBV7-9,NA,CASSLPGELFF,TGTGCCAGCAGCTTGCCCGGGGAGCTGTTTTTT
TRBJ2-5,NA,TRBV28,TRBD1,CASSDRGWTGGISETQYF,TGTGCCAGCAGTGACCGGGGATGGACAGGGGGTATATCGGAGACCCAGTACTTC
TRBJ2-7,NA,TRBV27,TRBD2,CASSPGGNYEQYF,TGTGCCAGCAGTCCGGGAGGTAACTACGAGCAGTACTTC
TRBJ2-7,NA,TRBV27,TRBD2,CASSLSGTSGIYEQYF,TGTGCCAGCAGTCTTTCCGGGACTAGCGGGATTTACGAGCAGTACTTC
TRBJ1-1,NA,TRBV27,NA,CASSLSSSFPRGTEAFF,TGTGCCAGCAGTTTATCCTCCAGTTTCCCCAGGGGCACTGAAGCTTTCTTT
TRBJ2-1,NA,TRBV2,NA,CASSLLATHNEQFF,TGTGCCAGCAGTTTGCTAGCTACGCACAATGAGCAGTTCTTC
TRBJ2-5,NA,TRBV27,TRBD2,CASSLAGEAETQYF,TGTGCCAGCAGTTTAGCGGGAGAAGCGGAGACCCAGTACTTC
TRBJ1-1,NA,TRBV27,TRBD1,CASSDDRGTEAFF,TGTGCCAGCAGTGACGACAGGGGCACTGAAGCTTTCTTT
TRBJ2-7,NA,TRBV4-1,NA,CASSQEWGLYEQYF,TGCGCCAGCAGCCAAGAATGGGGACTCTACGAGCAGTACTTC
TRBJ2-1,NA,TRBV5-4,NA,CASSLEAGEQFF,TGTGCCAGCAGCTTGGAGGCTGGTGAGCAGTTCTTC
TRBJ2-7,once,TRBV28,NA,CASSLVSTGSFYEQYF,TGTGCCAGCAGTTTAGTGTCGACGGGCAGTTTCTACGAGCAGTACTTC
TRBJ2-5,NA,TRBV13,TRBD2,CASSLAGGQETQYF,TGTGCCAGCAGCTTAGCGGGAGGTCAAGAGACCCAGTACTTC
TRBJ2-7,NA,TRBV5-4,NA,CASSPGTYEQYF,TGTGCCAGCAGCCCGGGAACCTACGAGCAGTACTTC
TRBJ1-4,few,TRBV4-1,NA,CASSQDHTGINEKLFF,TGCGCCAGCAGCCAAGATCACACCGGGATTAATGAAAAACTGTTTTTT
TRBJ2-5,NA,TRBV5-6,NA,CASSGGVWSVQETQYF,TGTGCCAGCAGCGGAGGGGTTTGGAGCGTGCAAGAGACCCAGTACTTC
TRBJ2-1,few,TRBV2,TRBD2,CASSRRGGNEQFF,TGTGCCAGCAGCCGGCGGGGGGGAAATGAGCAGTTCTTC
TRBJ2-3,NA,TRBV10-3,TRBD2,CAISESSQRDYITDTQYF,TGTGCCATCAGTGAGTCGAGCCAGCGGGACTACATCACAGATACGCAGTATTTT
TRBJ2-1,NA,TRBV6-5,NA,CASSPRWENNNEQFF,TGTGCCAGCAGTCCTAGGTGGGAGAACAACAATGAGCAGTTCTTC
TRBJ2-1,few,TRBV27,TRBD1,CASSLSTGRNEQFF,TGTGCCAGCAGTTTATCGACAGGGAGAAATGAGCAGTTCTTC
TRBJ2-3,NA,TRBV7-9,TRBD2,CASSPGLAGVGYDTDTQYF,TGTGCCAGCAGCCCGGGACTAGCGGGAGTTGGTTATGATACAGATACGCAGTATTTT
TRBJ2-5,NA,TRBV5-6,NA,CASSFGETQYF,TGTGCCAGCAGCTTCGGTGAGACCCAGTACTTC
TRBJ1-1,NA,TRBV14,NA,CASRGGFAEAFF,TGTGCCAGCCGAGGGGGGTTCGCTGAAGCTTTCTTT